One T cell receptor (beta chain) is described in this entry. The antigen remains undetermined. This sample stems from a study of cytomegalovirus exposure and HLA in healthy donors. Study-wide results and caveats: Rarity held for most TCR sequences, but there were some public TCRs that occurred in many donors.

Assay used: immunoSEQ multiplex PCR; TCRdb lists only in-frame clones, some missing. The data contain more than 95,000 clones, about 85% of them singletons. Germline trimming cut 7 bases from V and 5 bases from J; bases unmatched to any gene: 8. In germline, CDR1 is LNHDA, CDR2 SQIVND (reference sequence). This CDR3 comprises 15 residues. The chain employs TRBV19 and TRBJ1-2; TRBD1 aligns across 12 bases. The origin of this receptor is a woman between 18 and 29 years old in good health and CMV-seropositive. The sample consisted of PBMCs. The CDR3: CASTPGDRGLYGYTF. The CDR3 nucleotides read TGTGCCAGTACCCCTGGGGACAGGGGGCTTTATGGCTACACCTTC. The full variable domain, with the rest looked up from reference TRBV19 and TRBJ1-2, is DGGITQSPKYLFRKEGQNVTLSCEQNLNHDAMYWYRQDPGQGLRLIYYSQIVNDFQKGDIAEGYSVSREKKESFPLTVTSAQKNPTAFYLCASTPGDRGLYGYTFGSGTRLTVV.